A selection of T cell receptor beta chains follows, all from one sample in a study of follicular helper T cells after annual influenza vaccination. The protocol was immunoSEQ multiplex PCR, while the TCRdb copy is restricted to in-frame clones and leaves out a portion. The profile shows roughly 9,000 clones, under 85% of them singletons. Sequenced here: CXCR5+ CD38- circulating T follicular helper cells from blood, sampled 7 days after influenza vaccination. The receptor set was obtained from an adult who received the influenza vaccine. The CDR3 runs from the conserved cysteine through the conserved F or W. D genes are given only for firm matches. Clone size is not always given. Where it is, it says once, few, many or a class for expanded clones.

size	V	D	J	CDR3	DNA
NA	TRBV27	NA	TRBJ2-3	CASRRDIVNTDTQYF	TGTGCCAGCAGGCGGGACATCGTAAACACAGATACGCAGTATTTT
NA	TRBV7-2	TRBD2	TRBJ2-5	CASSLRDSGGKETQYF	TGTGCCAGCAGCTTAAGGGATAGCGGGGGAAAAGAGACCCAGTACTTC
NA	TRBV19	NA	TRBJ2-7	CASSRTDGEQYF	TGTGCCAGTAGTAGGACGGACGGCGAGCAGTACTTC
NA	TRBV30	NA	TRBJ1-4	CAWSTGTYEKLFF	TGTGCCTGGAGTACGGGGACCTATGAAAAACTGTTTTTT
NA	TRBV30	TRBD1	TRBJ2-1	CAWSRDSNNEQFF	TGTGCCTGGAGCCGGGACAGTAACAATGAGCAGTTCTTC
NA	TRBV28	TRBD1	TRBJ1-1	CASSARQGRTEAFF	TGTGCCAGCAGTGCAAGACAGGGAAGGACTGAAGCTTTCTTT
NA	TRBV28	TRBD1	TRBJ1-6	CATVRGNSPLHF	TGTGCCACCGTCAGGGGGAATTCACCCCTCCACTTT
NA	TRBV28	TRBD1	TRBJ1-3	CASRTLDRGGNTIYF	TGTGCCAGCAGGACCCTCGACAGGGGTGGAAACACCATATATTTT
few	TRBV10-1	NA	TRBJ1-2	CASSESGRNYGYTF	TGCGCCAGCAGTGAGTCTGGGAGAAACTATGGCTACACCTTC
NA	TRBV4-3	TRBD1	TRBJ2-5	CASSQDMGQGGTQYF	TGCGCCAGCAGCCAAGATATGGGACAGGGGGGGACCCAGTACTTC
once	TRBV2	NA	TRBJ2-4	CASNSDPILPKNIQYF	TGTGCCAGCAACTCAGACCCGATACTACCCAAAAACATTCAGTACTTC
NA	TRBV7-6	TRBD2	TRBJ2-3	CASSLWPGGASSTDTQYF	TGTGCCAGCAGCTTATGGCCCGGGGGGGCCTCTAGCACAGATACGCAGTATTTT
NA	TRBV15	TRBD1	TRBJ1-5	CATSRVQGILNQPQHF	TGTGCCACCAGCAGAGTACAGGGGATCTTAAATCAGCCCCAGCATTTT
NA	TRBV6-5	NA	TRBJ2-5	CASSSSWGFQETQYF	TGTGCCAGCAGTTCCTCCTGGGGGTTCCAAGAGACCCAGTACTTC
NA	TRBV9	TRBD1	TRBJ1-2	CASSPQQGAIGYTF	TGTGCCAGCAGCCCGCAACAGGGGGCAATTGGCTACACCTTC
NA	TRBV18	TRBD1	TRBJ1-5	CASSLTGDSNQPQHF	TGTGCCAGCTCATTAACAGGGGATAGCAATCAGCCCCAGCATTTT
NA	TRBV11-2	NA	TRBJ1-3	CASSRTDGGNTIYF	TGTGCCAGCAGTCGTACGGACGGTGGAAACACCATATATTTT
NA	TRBV4-2	NA	TRBJ1-1	CASSQERVSEAFF	TGTGCCAGCAGCCAAGAAAGGGTCTCTGAAGCTTTCTTT
NA	TRBV23-1	NA	TRBJ1-5	CASSQSGTTNQPQHF	TGCGCCAGCAGTCAATCGGGGACAACAAATCAGCCCCAGCATTTT
NA	TRBV11-3	TRBD2	TRBJ2-1	CASSLAAGESEQFF	TGTGCCAGCAGCTTAGCGGCGGGAGAGAGTGAGCAGTTCTTC
NA	TRBV10-3	NA	TRBJ1-2	CAISESGGPNSFYGYTF	TGTGCCATCAGTGAGTCTGGGGGACCCAACAGCTTCTATGGCTACACCTTC
NA	TRBV9	NA	TRBJ1-6	CASSVEQKNSPLHF	TGTGCCAGCAGCGTAGAACAGAAAAATTCACCCCTCCACTTT
NA	TRBV27	TRBD1	TRBJ1-3	CASSLPRGEAGNTIYF	TGTGCCAGCAGTTTACCCAGGGGGGAAGCTGGAAACACCATATATTTT
NA	TRBV25-1	TRBD1	TRBJ2-1	CASRGQGAQFF	TGTGCCAGCAGAGGACAGGGGGCTCAGTTCTTC
NA	TRBV6-6	NA	TRBJ1-2	CASSLEDGVGYTF	TGTGCCAGCAGCCTCGAGGACGGCGTGGGCTACACCTTC
NA	TRBV7-6	TRBD1	TRBJ2-7	CASSPGTGGLEQYF	TGTGCCAGCAGCCCTGGGACAGGGGGATTAGAACAGTACTTC
NA	TRBV27	NA	TRBJ1-5	CASRSQQGGWQPQHF	TGTGCCAGCAGGTCCCAACAGGGTGGGTGGCAGCCCCAGCATTTT
NA	TRBV19	NA	TRBJ2-5	CASSRMGAPQETQYF	TGTGCCAGTAGTCGAATGGGGGCCCCACAAGAGACCCAGTACTTC
NA	TRBV19	NA	TRBJ1-5	CASSIFVRGLGQPQHF	TGTGCCAGTAGTATATTCGTTAGGGGATTAGGGCAGCCCCAGCATTTT
NA	TRBV27	NA	TRBJ2-1	CASSQSLVNNEQFF	TGTGCCAGCAGTCAGTCACTCGTAAACAATGAGCAGTTCTTC
NA	TRBV28	TRBD2	TRBJ2-2	CASSFAGGTGELFF	TGTGCCAGCAGTTTTGCGGGAGGCACCGGGGAGCTGTTTTTT
NA	TRBV6-6	NA	TRBJ2-1	CASTSTKARTEQFF	TGTGCCAGCACCTCCACTAAGGCTAGGACAGAGCAGTTCTTC
NA	TRBV28	TRBD2	TRBJ2-5	CASSQAGDKKTQYF	TGTGCCAGCTCCCAAGCGGGGGACAAGAAGACCCAGTACTTC
NA	TRBV5-1	NA	TRBJ2-5	CASSRGDTQETQYF	TGCGCCAGCAGCAGGGGGGACACCCAAGAGACCCAGTACTTC
NA	TRBV5-1	NA	TRBJ2-1	CASSSGTLANEQFF	TGCGCCAGCAGCTCCGGGACTCTGGCCAATGAGCAGTTCTTC
once	TRBV14	TRBD1	TRBJ2-5	CASSPRTGEETQYF	TGTGCCAGCAGCCCGCGGACAGGAGAAGAGACCCAGTACTTC
NA	TRBV27	NA	TRBJ2-1	CASSKGSLEVYNEQFF	TGTGCCAGCAGCAAGGGGAGCCTGGAGGTTTACAATGAGCAGTTCTTC
NA	TRBV19	NA	TRBJ2-4	CASTSSNIQYF	TGTGCCAGTACGTCATCGAACATTCAGTACTTC
NA	TRBV30	NA	TRBJ1-5	CAWSKLEGNQPQHF	TGTGCCTGGAGTAAATTAGAGGGGAATCAGCCCCAGCATTTT
NA	TRBV5-1	NA	TRBJ2-2	CASSLDSHTGELFF	TGCGCCAGCAGCTTGGACAGTCACACCGGGGAGCTGTTTTTT
NA	TRBV6-5	NA	TRBJ2-5	CASSYGGETQYF	TGTGCCAGCAGTTACGGGGGGGAGACCCAGTACTTC
few	TRBV5-4	NA	TRBJ1-2	CASSHPANYGYTF	TGTGCCAGCAGCCATCCTGCCAACTATGGCTACACCTTC
few	TRBV28	NA	TRBJ2-7	CASRRHGSYEQYF	TGTGCCAGCAGGCGGCATGGTTCCTACGAGCAGTACTTC
NA	TRBV27	TRBD2	TRBJ2-1	CASRAAEPGLAGVRGEQFF	TGTGCCAGCAGGGCGGCTGAACCGGGACTAGCGGGAGTTCGCGGTGAGCAGTTCTTC
NA	TRBV19	NA	TRBJ2-5	CASSNKAETQYF	TGTGCCAGTAGTAACAAGGCGGAGACCCAGTACTTC
NA	TRBV7-8	TRBD1	TRBJ2-1	CASSSTRGQGHEQFF	TGTGCCAGCAGCTCTACTAGGGGGCAGGGCCATGAGCAGTTCTTC
once	TRBV5-4	NA	TRBJ2-1	CASSLVPLSSSYNEQFF	TGTGCCAGCAGCTTGGTTCCCCTCAGTAGCTCCTACAATGAGCAGTTCTTC